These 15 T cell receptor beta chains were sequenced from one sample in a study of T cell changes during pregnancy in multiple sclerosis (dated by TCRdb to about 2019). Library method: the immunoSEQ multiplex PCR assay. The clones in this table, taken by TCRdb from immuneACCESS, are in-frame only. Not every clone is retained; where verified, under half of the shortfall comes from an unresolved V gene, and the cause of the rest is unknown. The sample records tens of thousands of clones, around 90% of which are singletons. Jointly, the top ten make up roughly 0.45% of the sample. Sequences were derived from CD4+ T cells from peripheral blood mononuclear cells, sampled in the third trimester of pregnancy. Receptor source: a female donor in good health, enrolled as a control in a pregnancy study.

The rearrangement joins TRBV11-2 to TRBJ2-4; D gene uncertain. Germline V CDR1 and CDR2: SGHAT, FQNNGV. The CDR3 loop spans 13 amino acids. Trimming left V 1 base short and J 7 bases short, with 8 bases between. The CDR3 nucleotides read TGTGCCAGCAGCTTAGGGAAACAGAACATTCAGTACTTC. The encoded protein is CASSLGKQNIQYF.

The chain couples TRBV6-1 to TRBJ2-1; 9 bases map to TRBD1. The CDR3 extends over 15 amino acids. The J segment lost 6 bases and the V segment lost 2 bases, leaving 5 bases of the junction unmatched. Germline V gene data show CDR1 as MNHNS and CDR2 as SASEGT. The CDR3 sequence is CASSERDRVVNEQFF. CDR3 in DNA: TGTGCCAGCAGTGAACGGGACAGGGTTGTCAATGAGCAGTTCTTC.

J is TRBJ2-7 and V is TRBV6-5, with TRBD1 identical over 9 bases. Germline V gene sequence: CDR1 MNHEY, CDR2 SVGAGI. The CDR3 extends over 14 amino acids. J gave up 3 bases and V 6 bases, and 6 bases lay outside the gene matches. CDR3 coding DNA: TGTGCCAGCAGGGACAGGGGAGGCAGCTACGAGCAGTACTTC. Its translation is CASRDRGGSYEQYF.

In nucleotides, the CDR3 is TGTGCCAGCAGTTCGCCATACGGGACAGGGGGTTACAATGAGCAGTTCTTC. The encoded protein is CASSSPYGTGGYNEQFF. The chain couples TRBV27 to TRBJ2-1; 11 bases are shared with TRBD1. The CDR3 extends over 17 amino acids. Germline trimming cut 4 bases from V and 4 bases from J; bases unmatched to any gene: 9. Germline loops: CDR1 MNHEY, CDR2 SMNVEV (reference sequence).

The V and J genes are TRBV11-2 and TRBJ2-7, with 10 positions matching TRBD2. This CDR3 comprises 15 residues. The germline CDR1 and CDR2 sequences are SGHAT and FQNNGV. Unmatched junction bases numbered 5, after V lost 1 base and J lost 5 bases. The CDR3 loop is CASSLASGRINEQYF. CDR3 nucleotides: TGTGCCAGCAGCTTAGCTAGCGGGAGAATCAACGAGCAGTACTTC.

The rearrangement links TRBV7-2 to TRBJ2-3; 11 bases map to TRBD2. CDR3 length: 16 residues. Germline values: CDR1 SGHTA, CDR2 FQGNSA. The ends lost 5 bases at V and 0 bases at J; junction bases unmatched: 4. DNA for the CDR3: TGTGCCAGCAGCGCCCGACTAGCGGGGAGCACAGATACGCAGTATTTT. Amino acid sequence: CASSARLAGSTDTQYF.

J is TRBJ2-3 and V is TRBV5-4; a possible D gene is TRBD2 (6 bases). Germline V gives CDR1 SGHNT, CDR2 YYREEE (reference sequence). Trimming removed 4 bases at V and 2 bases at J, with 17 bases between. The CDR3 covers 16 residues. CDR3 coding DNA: TGTGCCAGCAGCCGTTCATGGGACTCAATCACAGATACGCAGTATTTT. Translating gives CASSRSWDSITDTQYF.

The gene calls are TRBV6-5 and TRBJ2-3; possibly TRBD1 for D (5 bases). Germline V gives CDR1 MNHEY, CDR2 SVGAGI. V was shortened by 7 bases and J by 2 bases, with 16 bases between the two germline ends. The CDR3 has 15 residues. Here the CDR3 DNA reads TGTGCCAGCACCCCAGAAGACAGTCACACAGATACGCAGTATTTT. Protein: CASTPEDSHTDTQYF.

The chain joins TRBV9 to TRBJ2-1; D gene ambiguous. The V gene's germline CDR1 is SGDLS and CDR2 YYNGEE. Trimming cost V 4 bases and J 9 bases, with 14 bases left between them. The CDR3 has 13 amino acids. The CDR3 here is CASSLGSSGEQFF. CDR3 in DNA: TGTGCCAGCAGCCTAGGATCCTCGGGTGAGCAGTTCTTC.

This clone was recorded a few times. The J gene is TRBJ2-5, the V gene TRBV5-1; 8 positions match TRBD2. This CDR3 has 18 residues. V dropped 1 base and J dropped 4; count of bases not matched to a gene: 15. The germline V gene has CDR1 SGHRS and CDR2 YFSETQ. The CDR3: CASSLRGLGGSGLETQYF. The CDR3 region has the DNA TGCGCCAGCAGCTTGAGGGGACTAGGTGGATCTGGGTTAGAGACCCAGTACTTC. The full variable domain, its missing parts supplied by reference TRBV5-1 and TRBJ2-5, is KAGVTQTPRYLIKTRGQQVTLSCSPISGHRSVSWYQQTPGQGLQFLFEYFSETQRNKGNFPGRFSGRQFSNSRSEMNVSTLELGDSALYLCASSLRGLGGSGLETQYFGPGTRLLVL.

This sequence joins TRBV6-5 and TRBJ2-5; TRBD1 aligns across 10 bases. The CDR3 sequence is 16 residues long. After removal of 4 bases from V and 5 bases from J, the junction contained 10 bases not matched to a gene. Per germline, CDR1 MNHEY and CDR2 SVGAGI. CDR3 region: CASSLSRDRGFETQYF. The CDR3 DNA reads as TGTGCCAGCAGTTTGTCCCGGGACAGGGGATTCGAGACCCAGTACTTC.

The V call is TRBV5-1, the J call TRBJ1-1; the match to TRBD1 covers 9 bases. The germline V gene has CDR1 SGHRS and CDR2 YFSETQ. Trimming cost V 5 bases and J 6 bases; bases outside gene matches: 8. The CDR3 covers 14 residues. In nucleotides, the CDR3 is TGCGCCAGCAGTTCCTACAGGGGGCTGGCTGAAGCTTTCTTT. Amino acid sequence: CASSSYRGLAEAFF.

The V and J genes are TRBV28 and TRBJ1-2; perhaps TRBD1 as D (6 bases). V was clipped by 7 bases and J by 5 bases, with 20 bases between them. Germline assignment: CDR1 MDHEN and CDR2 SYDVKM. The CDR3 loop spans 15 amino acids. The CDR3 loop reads CASKGESPRWYGYTF. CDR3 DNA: TGTGCCAGCAAGGGGGAGTCCCCGCGATGGTATGGCTACACCTTC.

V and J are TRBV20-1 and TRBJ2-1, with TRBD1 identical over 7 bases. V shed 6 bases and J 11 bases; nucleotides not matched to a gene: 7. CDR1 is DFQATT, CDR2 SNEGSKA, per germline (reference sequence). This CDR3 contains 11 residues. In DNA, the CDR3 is TGCAGTGCGGACAGGCAGGAGCAGCAGTTCTTC. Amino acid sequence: CSADRQEQQFF.

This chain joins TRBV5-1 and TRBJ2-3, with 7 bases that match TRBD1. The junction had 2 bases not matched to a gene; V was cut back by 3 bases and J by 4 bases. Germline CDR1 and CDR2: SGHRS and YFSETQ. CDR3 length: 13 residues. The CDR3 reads CASSSGTADTQYF. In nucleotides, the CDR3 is TGCGCCAGCAGCTCTGGGACAGCAGATACGCAGTATTTT.